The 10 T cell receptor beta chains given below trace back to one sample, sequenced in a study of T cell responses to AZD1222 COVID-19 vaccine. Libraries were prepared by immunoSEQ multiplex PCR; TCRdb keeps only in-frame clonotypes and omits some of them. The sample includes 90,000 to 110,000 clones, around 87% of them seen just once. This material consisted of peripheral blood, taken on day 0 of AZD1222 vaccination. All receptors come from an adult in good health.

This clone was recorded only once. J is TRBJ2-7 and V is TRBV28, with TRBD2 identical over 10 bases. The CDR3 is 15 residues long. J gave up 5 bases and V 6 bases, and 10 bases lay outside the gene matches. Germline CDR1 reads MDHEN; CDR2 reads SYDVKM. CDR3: CASSLAGARPHEQYF. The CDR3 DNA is TGTGCCAGCAGCCTAGCGGGGGCGCGTCCCCACGAGCAGTACTTC.

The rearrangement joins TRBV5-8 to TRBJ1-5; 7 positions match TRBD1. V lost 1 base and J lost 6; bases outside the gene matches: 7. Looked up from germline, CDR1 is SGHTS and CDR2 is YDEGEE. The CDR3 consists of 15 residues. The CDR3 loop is CASSLRSGGLQPQHF. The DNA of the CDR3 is TGTGCCAGCAGCTTGCGGTCAGGGGGTCTTCAGCCCCAGCATTTT.

Here the CDR3 DNA reads TGTGCCAGCAGGGGGGGACAGGGGATCAAGCCCCAGCATTTT. This encodes CASRGGQGIKPQHF. This sequence joins TRBV28 and TRBJ1-5; TRBD1 matches at 10 bases. Germline V CDR1 and CDR2: MDHEN, SYDVKM. This CDR3 spans 14 amino acids. V lost 6 bases and J lost 8; bases outside the gene matches: 7.

The CDR3 DNA is TGTGCCAGTAGGAACAGGGGGGGCACAGCTGGGTATGGCTACACCTTC. Translated: CASRNRGGTAGYGYTF. The J gene is TRBJ1-2, the V gene TRBV19, with 8 bases aligning to TRBD1. J lost 5 bases, V lost 6 bases, and 14 bases had no gene match. Per germline, CDR1 LNHDA and CDR2 SQIVND (reference sequence). The CDR3 runs 16 residues.

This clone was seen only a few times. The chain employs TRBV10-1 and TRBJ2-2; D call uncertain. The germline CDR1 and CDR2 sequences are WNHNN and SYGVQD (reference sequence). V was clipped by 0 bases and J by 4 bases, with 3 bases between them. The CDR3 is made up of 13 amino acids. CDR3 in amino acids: CASSESATGELFF. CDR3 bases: TGCGCCAGCAGTGAGTCTGCCACCGGGGAGCTGTTTTTT.

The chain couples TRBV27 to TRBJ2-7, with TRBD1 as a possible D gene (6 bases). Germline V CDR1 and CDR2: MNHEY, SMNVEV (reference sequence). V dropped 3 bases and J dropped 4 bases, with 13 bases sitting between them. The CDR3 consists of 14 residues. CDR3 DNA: TGTGCCAGCAGTTTTGCAGGGGTCGGATACGAGCAGTACTTC. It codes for CASSFAGVGYEQYF.

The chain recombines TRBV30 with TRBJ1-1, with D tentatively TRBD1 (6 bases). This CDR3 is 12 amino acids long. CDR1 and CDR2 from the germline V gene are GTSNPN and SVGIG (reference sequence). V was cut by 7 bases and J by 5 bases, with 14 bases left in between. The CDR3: CAFNREGTEAFF. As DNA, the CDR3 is TGTGCCTTCAACAGGGAGGGGACTGAAGCTTTCTTT.

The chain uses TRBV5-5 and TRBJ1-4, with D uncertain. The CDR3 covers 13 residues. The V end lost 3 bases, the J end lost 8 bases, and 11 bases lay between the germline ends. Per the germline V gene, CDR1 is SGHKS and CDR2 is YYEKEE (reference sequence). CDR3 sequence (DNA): TGTGCCAGCAGCTCCCTCCTTGGGGAAAAACTGTTTTTT. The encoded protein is CASSSLLGEKLFF. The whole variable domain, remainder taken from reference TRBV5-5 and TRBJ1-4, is DAGVTQSPTHLIKTRGQQVTLRCSPISGHKSVSWYQQVLGQGPQFIFQYYEKEERGRGNFPDRFSARQFPNYSSELNVNALLLGDSALYLCASSSLLGEKLFFGSGTQLSVL.

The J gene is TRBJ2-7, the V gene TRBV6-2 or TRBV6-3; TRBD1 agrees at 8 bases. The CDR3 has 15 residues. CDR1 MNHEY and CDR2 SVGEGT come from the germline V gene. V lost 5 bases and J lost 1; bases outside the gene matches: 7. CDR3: CASSTITGGSYEQYF. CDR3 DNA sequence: TGTGCCAGCAGTACAATCACAGGGGGTTCCTACGAGCAGTACTTC.

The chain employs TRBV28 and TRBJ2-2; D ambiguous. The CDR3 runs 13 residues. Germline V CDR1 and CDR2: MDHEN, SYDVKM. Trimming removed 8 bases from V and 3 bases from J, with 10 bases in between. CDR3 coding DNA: TGTGCCAGCGAAGGTTGGGACACCGGGGAGCTGTTTTTT. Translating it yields CASEGWDTGELFF.